This TCR beta chain was profiled in a study of PD-L1 blockade in urothelial cancer. Study-level background: The patients' atezolizumab therapy, 1,200 mg intravenously every 3 weeks, started in about 2014. Males with urothelial cancer arising in the bladder constituted about nine tenths of the roughly 30 patients. Each blood sample yielded a median of about 150,000 T cells.

Libraries were prepared by immunoSEQ multiplex PCR; TCRdb keeps only in-frame clonotypes and omits some of them. Of 55,000 to 70,000 clones in the sample, around 83% were seen once. This clone was detected once. Patients suffered from locally advanced or metastatic urothelial carcinoma. Germline loops: CDR1 LNHNV, CDR2 YYDKDF (reference sequence). The CDR3 has 16 residues. The V segment lost 0 bases and the J segment 8 bases; nucleotides outside the gene matches: 7. This chain connects TRBV15 to TRBJ2-7; 13 bases agree with TRBD2. The sequence came from a man aged 45-60 years with urothelial cancer. The specimen comprised PBMCs, sampled around atezolizumab (anti-PD-L1) treatment. The CDR3 coding sequence is TGTGCCACCAGCAGAGAGTGGACTAGCGGGAGAGGCCAGCAGTACTTC. It specifies CATSREWTSGRGQQYF.